The 29 T cell receptor beta chains given below trace back to one sample, sequenced in a study of post-analysis software for immune sequencing data (dated by TCRdb to between 2014 and 2016). What the authors observed across the whole study: Patients showed significantly higher frequencies than controls for 4 or 5 TRBV segments, among them TRBV5-6, TRBV5-1 and TRBV20-1.

Their cognate antigens are unknown. Libraries were built with PCR. The listed sequencing device is Illumina HiSeq 2500. To reduce PCR and sequencing biases, unique molecular identifiers were built into the TCR beta cDNA libraries. TCRdb trimmed public reads at Q25 via fastp, called clones via MiXCR and kept in-frame beta chains. Rows are unified per CDR3 protein, each entry keeping the most common DNA and genes. The sample table holds hundreds of thousands of distinct CDR3 sequences, of which 44% were seen once. The ten largest clones capture 1.7% of the sample. Sequenced sample: blood. These receptors were taken from a girl aged 5 to 17 with multiple sclerosis.

This clonotype was detected only a few times. The rearrangement joins TRBV20-1 to TRBJ2-5; the match to TRBD1 covers 7 bases. With V trimmed by 5 bases and J by 5 bases, 8 bases remained unmatched. The CDR3 is made up of 13 amino acids. Germline CDR1 and CDR2: DFQATT and SNEGSKA (reference sequence). In DNA form, the CDR3 reads TGCAGTGCTCCAAGGGGGCTAGGGGAGACCCAGTACTTC. Protein: CSAPRGLGETQYF.

Note on this clonotype: An end of the junction does not agree with germline; a read error may underlie this. This sequence joins TRBV4-1 and TRBJ2-5, with D perhaps matching TRBD2 (6 bases). The better agreement between TRBJ2-7 and the DNA end casts doubt on the J call. CDR3 size: 14 residues. CDR1 and CDR2 (germline): MGHRA, YSYEKL. The CDR3: CAGSILAEPYEQYF. CDR3 nucleotides: TGCGCCGGCAGCATACTAGCTGAACCCTACGAGCAGTACTTC.

The chain carries TRBV2 and TRBJ2-5; D possibly corresponds to TRBD2 (5 bases). This CDR3 has 15 amino acids. In germline, CDR1 is SNHLY, CDR2 FYNNEI. V was pared by 4 bases and J by 6 bases, with 18 bases between. This CDR3 is CASSGTAGIAQTQYF. For the CDR3, the DNA is TGTGCCAGCAGTGGTACTGCCGGGATCGCGCAGACCCAGTACTTC.

This clonotype was detected a few times. The rearrangement links TRBV12-3 or TRBV12-4 to TRBJ2-7; 11 positions agree with TRBD2. The J call may be in error: the DNA end matches TRBJ2-5 better. This CDR3 contains 15 residues. The chain's CDR3 is CASSAGLAVQETQYF. CDR3 DNA sequence: TGTGCCAGCAGCGCGGGACTAGCGGTACAAGAGACCCAGTACTTC.

This chain joins TRBV5-6 and TRBJ2-1; perhaps TRBD2 as D (5 bases). This CDR3 spans 16 amino acids. The germline V and J ends were trimmed by 2 bases and 0 bases, with 12 bases remaining between them. CDR1 is SGHDT, CDR2 YYEEEE, per germline. The CDR3 region has the DNA TGTGCCAGCAGCTTCCGGCTAGGAGGCTCCTACAATGAGCAGTTCTTC. Amino acid sequence: CASSFRLGGSYNEQFF.

This clonotype was picked up a small number of times. The J gene is TRBJ2-1, the V gene TRBV10-3; 9 positions agree with TRBD2. The germline CDR1 and CDR2 sequences are ENHRY and SYGVKD. CDR3 length equals 16 residues. The V segment lost 10 bases and the J segment 2 bases; nucleotides outside the gene matches: 12. CDR3 sequence: CATRSTSGGPYNEQFF. The CDR3 DNA follows: TGTGCCACCCGGAGCACCAGCGGGGGGCCCTACAATGAGCAGTTCTTC.

The chain carries TRBV5-1 and TRBJ2-4; TRBD2 matches 10 bases. Losses at the gene ends were 4 bases for V and 5 bases for J; bases not matched to a gene: 12. Germline V lookup: CDR1 SGHRS, CDR2 YFSETQ. There are 17 residues in the CDR3. The CDR3 protein is CASSHRLAGFLENIQYF. The CDR3 region has the DNA TGCGCCAGCAGCCATCGACTAGCGGGCTTCCTGGAAAACATTCAGTACTTC. Filled out from reference TRBV5-1 and TRBJ2-4, the complete variable domain reads KAGVTQTPRYLIKTRGQQVTLSCSPISGHRSVSWYQQTPGQGLQFLFEYFSETQRNKGNFPGRFSGRQFSNSRSEMNVSTLELGDSALYLCASSHRLAGFLENIQYFGAGTRLSVL.

In this sample, this clonotype turned up a few times. This chain uses TRBV9 with TRBJ2-1; 7 bases align to TRBD2. The CDR3 is 17 residues long. Germline CDR1 SGDLS, CDR2 YYNGEE. Trimming at V came to 0 bases and at J to 7 bases, leaving 13 bases not matched to a gene. CDR3 loop: CASSVGPPGLNNNEQFF. CDR3 nucleotides: TGTGCCAGCAGCGTAGGACCCCCGGGACTAAATAATAATGAGCAGTTCTTC.

The chain couples TRBV12-3 or TRBV12-4 to TRBJ1-2, with D unresolved. Between the trimmed V and J ends, which lost 0 bases and 1 base, there was a span of 12 bases. This CDR3 is built from 16 residues. CDR3 sequence (DNA): TGTGCCAGCAGTTTAGCGAGGCGGGTCCATAACTATGGCTACACCTTC. This translates into CASSLARRVHNYGYTF.

This clonotype was counted a single time. The CDR3 reads CASTQAQVPHTQYF. CDR3 nucleotide sequence: TGTGCCAGCACCCAGGCCCAGGTCCCGCATACGCAGTATTTT. The chain employs TRBV6-5 and TRBJ2-3; D uncertain. The CDR3 has 14 residues. CDR1 and CDR2 (germline): MNHEY, SVGAGI. Trimming removed 7 bases from V and 7 bases from J, with 18 bases in between.

CDR3 sequence reads: CASGTQTANTGELFF. CDR3 nucleotide sequence: TGTGCCAGCGGGACCCAGACAGCGAACACCGGGGAGCTGTTTTTT. The chain combines TRBV7-3 with TRBJ2-2, with D perhaps being TRBD1 or TRBD2 (5 bases each). Germline CDR1 is SGHTA and CDR2 is FQGTGA. V lost 8 bases and J 0 bases, leaving 13 bases between the germline ends. The length of the CDR3 is 15 residues.

The chain joins TRBV7-2 to TRBJ2-4, with 7 bases fitting TRBD1. The J call is doubtful: the DNA matches TRBJ2-7 better. Germline values: CDR1 SGHTA, CDR2 FQGNSA. The CDR3 has 16 amino acids. The CDR3 sequence: CASSLIAQGLSYEQYF. As DNA, the CDR3 is TGTGCCAGCAGCTTAATTGCACAGGGGTTGTCCTACGAGCAGTACTTC.

The chain is built from TRBV7-2 and TRBJ2-4, with 8 nucleotides matching TRBD1. There are 18 residues in the CDR3. Germline CDR1 is SGHTA and CDR2 is FQGNSA. V lost 5 bases and J lost 1; bases outside the gene matches: 13. CDR3 in amino acids: CASSRTGKELRAKNIQYF. The CDR3 coding sequence is TGTGCCAGCAGCCGGACAGGGAAAGAATTGCGGGCCAAAAACATTCAGTACTTC. The full variable domain, completed using reference TRBV7-2 and TRBJ2-4, is GAGVSQSPSNKVTEKGKDVELRCDPISGHTALYWYRQSLGQGLEFLIYFQGNSAPDKSGLPSDRFSAERTGGSVSTLTIQRTQQEDSAVYLCASSRTGKELRAKNIQYFGAGTRLSVL.

This clonotype was found a few times. The V and J genes are TRBV20-1 and TRBJ2-5; no firm D call. The CDR3 runs 11 residues. Germline-derived CDR1 and CDR2 are DFQATT and SNEGSKA (reference sequence). With 3 bases removed from V and 5 bases from J, the gap between germline ends came to 7 bases. CDR3 region: CSARPRETQYF. DNA for the CDR3: TGCAGTGCTAGGCCCCGGGAGACCCAGTACTTC.

This clonotype showed up just a few times. The rearrangement joins TRBV29-1 to TRBJ2-1, with D unresolved. Germline V gene sequence: CDR1 SQVTM, CDR2 ANQGSEA. This CDR3 spans 12 amino acids. Trimming took off 3 bases at V and 8 bases at J, with 11 bases between the two ends. The CDR3 loop is CSVDFKSHEQFF. In DNA, the CDR3 is TGCAGCGTTGATTTCAAGAGCCATGAGCAGTTCTTC.

The rearrangement joins TRBV10-3 to TRBJ2-5; possible D gene TRBD1, 6 bases. This CDR3 region has 13 residues. The V end was cut by 6 bases, the J end by 5 bases, with 13 bases between. From germline, CDR1 is ENHRY and CDR2 SYGVKD. This CDR3 reads CAIRPTGMETQYF. The CDR3 nucleotides read TGTGCCATCAGGCCCACAGGGATGGAGACCCAGTACTTC.

This clonotype showed up just a few times. The J gene is TRBJ2-4, the V gene TRBV12-3 or TRBV12-4; 12 bases align to TRBD2. The trim removed 6 bases at V and 4 bases at J, leaving 7 bases unmatched. The CDR3 has 16 amino acids. CDR3 in amino acids: CASSSTSGGLKNIQYF. The CDR3 coding sequence is TGTGCCAGCAGCTCTACTAGCGGGGGGCTGAAAAACATTCAGTACTTC.

The gene calls are TRBV29-1 and TRBJ2-1; no firm D call. The V end was cut by 6 bases, the J end by 0 bases, with 12 bases between. This CDR3 is built from 14 residues. Germline V gene data show CDR1 as SQVTM and CDR2 as ANQGSEA. CDR3 sequence reads: CSVVRRGSYNEQFF. The CDR3 DNA sequence: TGCAGCGTGGTGCGGCGAGGCTCCTACAATGAGCAGTTCTTC.

The chain links TRBV5-8 to TRBJ2-7, with unresolved D. The CDR3 is made up of 12 amino acids. The V gene lost 4 bases and the J gene lost 4 bases, with 9 bases spanning the gap. The V gene's germline CDR1 is SGHTS and CDR2 YDEGEE. CDR3 coding DNA: TGTGCCAGCAGCAATACGGTTTACGAGCAGTACTTC. Residues: CASSNTVYEQYF.

The chain uses TRBV5-1 and TRBJ1-2; a weak D match, TRBD1 (5 bases). CDR1 SGHRS and CDR2 YFSETQ come from the germline V gene. CDR3 length: 18 residues. V gave up 1 base and J gave up 0 bases, with 19 bases separating them. The CDR3 sequence: CASSLKGFGRLTNYGYTF. As DNA, the CDR3 is TGCGCCAGCAGCTTGAAGGGGTTCGGGCGCCTAACTAACTATGGCTACACCTTC.

This clonotype has a handful of counts. At one of its ends the junction is not consistent with the germline gene, which may arise from a read error. This chain connects TRBV4-1 to TRBJ2-1, with TRBD2 matching over 10 bases. The CDR3 is 14 residues long. Germline V gene lookup returns CDR1 MGHRA and CDR2 YSYEKL. The CDR3 reads CANSLPGTSAKQFF. The DNA of the CDR3 is TGCGCCAACAGCCTCCCTGGGACTAGCGCTAAGCAGTTCTTC.

V is TRBV20-1 and J is TRBJ1-1, with 7 positions matching TRBD1. The CDR3 is made up of 14 amino acids. V shed 4 bases, J shed 2 bases, and the junction held 7 bases outside the gene matches. CDR1 DFQATT and CDR2 SNEGSKA come from the germline V gene (reference sequence). The CDR3 sequence: CSAIPGGGNTEAFF. In DNA, the CDR3 is TGCAGTGCTATTCCGGGAGGGGGCAACACTGAAGCTTTCTTT.

This clonotype was counted between two and nine times. V usage is TRBV27 and J usage is TRBJ2-5, with 8 nucleotides matching TRBD1. The end of the DNA aligns better with TRBJ2-7, so the J call may be wrong. The CDR3 is 14 amino acids. Germline CDR1 reads MNHEY; CDR2 reads SMNVEV (reference sequence). CDR3 in DNA: TGTGCCAGCAGAGGACAGGGACCCTTGTCCGAGCAGTACTTC. Translated, it gives CASRGQGPLSEQYF.

This clonotype was seen a handful of times. The V call is TRBV5-1, the J call TRBJ2-7; 12 bases map to TRBD2. This CDR3 comprises 16 residues. Germline V gene lookup returns CDR1 SGHRS and CDR2 YFSETQ. The V segment lost 0 bases and the J segment 5 bases; nucleotides outside the gene matches: 6. The CDR3 bases are TGCGCCAGCAGCTTGGCCAGGACTAGCGGGGACCACGAGCAGTACTTC. It is translated as CASSLARTSGDHEQYF.

The gene calls are TRBV5-1 and TRBJ2-7, with a tentative D call TRBD1 (5 bases). V dropped 0 bases and J dropped 2 bases, with 12 bases sitting between them. The CDR3 is made up of 15 amino acids. Germline CDR1 SGHRS, CDR2 YFSETQ. The CDR3 DNA reads TGCGCCAGCAGCTTGGCTGGCAGGGCCGCCTACGAGCAGTACTTC. This sequence encodes CASSLAGRAAYEQYF.

The J gene is TRBJ1-2, the V gene TRBV29-1; D not resolved. Trimming pared 5 bases from V and 6 bases from J, leaving 13 bases between. The CDR3 has 12 amino acids. Germline values: CDR1 SQVTM, CDR2 ANQGSEA. Written as DNA, the CDR3 is TGCAGCGTTCGGGAAGGGAAGGATGGCTACACCTTC. Its translation is CSVREGKDGYTF.

In this sample, this clonotype turned up a few times. The chain carries TRBV12-3 or TRBV12-4 and TRBJ1-1, with D perhaps matching TRBD1 (6 bases). The V end lost 6 bases, the J end lost 11 bases, and 13 bases lay between the germline ends. CDR3 size: 11 residues. In DNA, the CDR3 is TGTGCCAGCAGCCGACGGGGGCTGGCTTTCTTT. This gives the protein CASSRRGLAFF.

This clonotype was recorded a few times. The chain recombines TRBV6-6 with TRBJ2-1; D is unresolved. CDR1 is MNHNY and CDR2 is SVGAGI in the germline V gene (reference sequence). Deletions cut 1 base from V and 7 bases from J, with 2 bases between. The CDR3 contains 11 residues. The CDR3 DNA reads TGTGCCAGCAGTTACTGGAATGAGCAGTTCTTC. The encoded protein is CASSYWNEQFF.

The V call is TRBV20-1, the J call TRBJ2-7; 9 positions agree with TRBD1. This CDR3 spans 15 amino acids. Germline CDR1 DFQATT, CDR2 SNEGSKA (reference sequence). Losses at the gene ends were 6 bases for V and 4 bases for J; bases not matched to a gene: 13. The CDR3 is CSAPETGTGRYEQYF. CDR3 in DNA: TGCAGTGCACCTGAGACAGGGACAGGGAGATACGAGCAGTACTTC.